These T cell receptor beta chains were read from a single sample in a study of T cells in localized non-small cell lung cancer. The assay was immunoSEQ multiplex PCR, and TCRdb's table has in-frame clones only and misses some. The sample includes about 59,000 clones, around 90% seen only once; the top ten take about 20%. The material was peripheral blood, obtained before any cancer treatment. All receptors come from a man aged 40 to 70 with stage I squamous cell lung carcinoma. The CDR3 runs from the conserved cysteine through the conserved F or W. The order of the fields is J gene, D gene, V gene, clone size, CDR3 DNA, CDR3 protein. A D gene is named only where the DNA matches it firmly. Clone size is stated in some rows and not others, as once, few, many or a class when expanded.

J: TRBJ2-3
D: -
V: TRBV6-4
size: -
DNA: TGTGCCAGCAGTGACTCGAGGCAGGGGGGAACAGATACGCAGTATTTT
CDR3: CASSDSRQGGTDTQYF

J: TRBJ1-1
D: -
V: TRBV5-4
size: -
DNA: TGTGCCAGCAATGAAGCCATGAACACTGAAGCTTTCTTT
CDR3: CASNEAMNTEAFF

J: TRBJ1-3
D: -
V: TRBV6-6
size: -
DNA: TGTGCCAGCAGTTACTCGACATCCGCCCCCATATATTTT
CDR3: CASSYSTSAPIYF

J: TRBJ2-2
D: TRBD2
V: TRBV7-8
size: -
DNA: TGTGCCAGCAGCTTGTGGGTAGCGGGAGCCCCAACCGGGGAGCTGTTTTTT
CDR3: CASSLWVAGAPTGELFF

J: TRBJ2-7
D: -
V: TRBV30
size: -
DNA: TGTGCCTGGAGGGGAAATTACGAGCAGTACTTC
CDR3: CAWRGNYEQYF

J: TRBJ2-3
D: -
V: TRBV5-4
size: -
DNA: TGTGCCAGCAGCTTGGAAGGACTTCAATCTAGCACAGATACGCAGTATTTT
CDR3: CASSLEGLQSSTDTQYF

J: TRBJ2-5
D: -
V: TRBV7-2
size: -
DNA: TGTGCCAGCAGCCCCAGCCGGGAGACCCAGTACTTC
CDR3: CASSPSRETQYF

J: TRBJ2-1
D: -
V: TRBV4-3
size: -
DNA: TGCGCCAGCAGCCAAGATTTCCGGGTGAATGAGCAGTTCTTC
CDR3: CASSQDFRVNEQFF

J: TRBJ2-2
D: TRBD2
V: TRBV5-1
size: -
DNA: TGCGCCAGCAGCTTACGGACTAGCATTGACTCCACCGGGGAGCTGTTTTTT
CDR3: CASSLRTSIDSTGELFF

J: TRBJ1-1
D: -
V: TRBV6-4
size: -
DNA: TGTGCCAGCAGTTTTCACGGGGACACTGAAGCCTTCTTT
CDR3: CASSFHGDTEAFF

J: TRBJ2-7
D: -
V: TRBV19
size: once
DNA: TGTGCCAGTAGTATCGTAGAGGAGCAGTACTTC
CDR3: CASSIVEEQYF

J: TRBJ1-2
D: -
V: TRBV6-5
size: -
DNA: TGTGCCAGCAGTTTCCGGGACAAGAGCTATGGCTACACCTTC
CDR3: CASSFRDKSYGYTF

J: TRBJ2-7
D: TRBD2
V: TRBV18
size: few
DNA: TGTGCCAGCTCACCGGGACTAGGGGTAGAGGAGCAGTACTTC
CDR3: CASSPGLGVEEQYF

J: TRBJ2-7
D: TRBD1
V: TRBV7-6
size: -
DNA: TGTGCCAGCAGCCAGGGACAGGGGTCCCTCTACGAGCAGTACTTC
CDR3: CASSQGQGSLYEQYF

J: TRBJ2-3
D: -
V: TRBV7-3
size: -
DNA: TGTGCCAGCAGCTTAGGTGGAGTAGGCGGTAGCACAGATACGCAGTATTTT
CDR3: CASSLGGVGGSTDTQYF

J: TRBJ2-2
D: TRBD2
V: TRBV5-1
size: -
DNA: TGCGCCAGCAGCATCGCGGGAGGCGCGAACACCGGGGAGCTGTTTTTT
CDR3: CASSIAGGANTGELFF

J: TRBJ2-1
D: TRBD2
V: TRBV7-2
size: -
DNA: TGTGCCAGCTTACGACCCACTGGACTAGCGTTCAACAATGAGCAGTTCTTC
CDR3: CASLRPTGLAFNNEQFF

J: TRBJ2-6
D: TRBD1
V: TRBV7-9
size: -
DNA: TGTGCCAGCAGCCCCCGGACAGGATCAAGCTCTGGGGCCAACGTCCTGACTTTC
CDR3: CASSPRTGSSSGANVLTF

J: TRBJ2-7
D: TRBD2
V: TRBV6-1
size: -
DNA: TGTGCCAGCAGTGAAGCGGGGACTAGCGGGAGGCGATATGGGAGCTACGAGCAGTACTTC
CDR3: CASSEAGTSGRRYGSYEQYF

J: TRBJ1-1
D: TRBD1
V: TRBV10-2
size: -
DNA: TGCGCCAGCAGTGAGTTGCCCTGGACAGGGGGCGAAATTGGCACTGAAGCTTTCTTT
CDR3: CASSELPWTGGEIGTEAFF

J: TRBJ2-7
D: -
V: TRBV5-5
size: few
DNA: TGTGCCAGCAGTTTCGGGGCGGAGTCCTACGAGCAGTACTTC
CDR3: CASSFGAESYEQYF

J: TRBJ1-5
D: TRBD1
V: TRBV9
size: -
DNA: TGTGCCAGCAGCCGGGACAGCCAGAATCAGCCCCAGCATTTT
CDR3: CASSRDSQNQPQHF

J: TRBJ2-5
D: TRBD1
V: TRBV15
size: -
DNA: TGTGCCACAAACCAGGGGCGACAGGGGTACCAAGAGACCCAGTACTTC
CDR3: CATNQGRQGYQETQYF

J: TRBJ2-4
D: -
V: TRBV15
size: -
DNA: TGTGCCACCAGCACGACTCGCGATGGAGCAGCCAAAAACATTCAGTACTTC
CDR3: CATSTTRDGAAKNIQYF

J: TRBJ2-2
D: -
V: TRBV23-1
size: few
DNA: TGCGCCAGCAGTCAGCGGTTCCATTCCACCGGGGAGCTGTTTTTT
CDR3: CASSQRFHSTGELFF

J: TRBJ2-7
D: TRBD2
V: TRBV14
size: -
DNA: TGTGCCAGCAGCCTTTTGGCGGGGGGGGAGCAGTACTTC
CDR3: CASSLLAGGEQYF

J: TRBJ2-3
D: -
V: TRBV5-1
size: -
DNA: TGCGCCAGCATTGGCGGAATAAGCGCAGATACGCAGTATTTT
CDR3: CASIGGISADTQYF

J: TRBJ1-1
D: -
V: TRBV28
size: -
DNA: TGTGCCAGCGGACTCGGACAGCTCACCCCTGAAGCTTTCTTT
CDR3: CASGLGQLTPEAFF

J: TRBJ2-3
D: TRBD2
V: TRBV7-3
size: -
DNA: TGTGCCAGCAGCTTTACGGGGACTAGCGGGAGGTTGGGCACAGATACGCAGTATTTT
CDR3: CASSFTGTSGRLGTDTQYF

J: TRBJ2-1
D: TRBD1
V: TRBV29-1
size: -
DNA: TGCAGCGTTGGGCAGGGGGCATCGTCCTACAATGAGCAGTTCTTC
CDR3: CSVGQGASSYNEQFF

J: TRBJ2-7
D: TRBD2
V: TRBV5-6
size: -
DNA: TGTGCCAGCAGCGTCTCGACTAGCGGAAGCTCCTACGAGCAGTACTTC
CDR3: CASSVSTSGSSYEQYF

J: TRBJ2-4
D: -
V: TRBV7-2
size: -
DNA: TGTGCCAGCAGCCCCGGGACAGTACGGGGGGACATTCAGTACTTC
CDR3: CASSPGTVRGDIQYF

J: TRBJ2-7
D: -
V: TRBV28
size: -
DNA: TGTGCCAGCAGTTTGCACGGATCCTACGAGCAGTACTTC
CDR3: CASSLHGSYEQYF

J: TRBJ2-6
D: -
V: TRBV7-9
size: -
DNA: TGTGCCAGCGATTCGTCAGGGGCCAACGTCCTGACTTTC
CDR3: CASDSSGANVLTF

J: TRBJ2-5
D: TRBD1
V: TRBV10-3
size: -
DNA: TGTGCCACCACAGGGGGAGAGACCCAGTACTTC
CDR3: CATTGGETQYF

J: TRBJ1-1
D: -
V: TRBV6-6
size: -
DNA: TGTGCCAGCAGTTACATGGGTTCTGAAGCTTTCTTT
CDR3: CASSYMGSEAFF

J: TRBJ2-1
D: -
V: TRBV11-2
size: -
DNA: TGTGCCAGCAGCTTAGCGGGCGGAGGGAGCTTCTTC
CDR3: CASSLAGGGSFF